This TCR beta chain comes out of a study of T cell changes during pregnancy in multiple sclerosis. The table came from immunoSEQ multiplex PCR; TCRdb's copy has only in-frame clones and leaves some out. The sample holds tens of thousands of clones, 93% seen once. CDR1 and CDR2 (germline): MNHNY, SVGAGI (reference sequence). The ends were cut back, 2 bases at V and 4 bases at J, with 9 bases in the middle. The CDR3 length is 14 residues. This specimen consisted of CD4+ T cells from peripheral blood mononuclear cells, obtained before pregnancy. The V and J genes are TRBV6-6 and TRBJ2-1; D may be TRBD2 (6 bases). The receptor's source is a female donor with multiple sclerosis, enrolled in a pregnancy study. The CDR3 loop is CASSYGTLYNEQFF. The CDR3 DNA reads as TGTGCCAGCAGTTACGGGACTTTATACAATGAGCAGTTCTTC.